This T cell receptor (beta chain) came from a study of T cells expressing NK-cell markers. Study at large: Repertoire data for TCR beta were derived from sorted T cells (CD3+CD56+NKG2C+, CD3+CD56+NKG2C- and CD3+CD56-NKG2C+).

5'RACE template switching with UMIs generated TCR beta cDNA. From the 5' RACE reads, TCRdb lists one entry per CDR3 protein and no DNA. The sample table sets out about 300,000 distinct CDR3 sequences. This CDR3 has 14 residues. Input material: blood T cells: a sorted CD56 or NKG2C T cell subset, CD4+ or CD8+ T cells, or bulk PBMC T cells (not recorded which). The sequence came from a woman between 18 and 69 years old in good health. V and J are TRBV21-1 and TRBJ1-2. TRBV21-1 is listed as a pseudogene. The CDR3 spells CASSKVDIPYGYTF.